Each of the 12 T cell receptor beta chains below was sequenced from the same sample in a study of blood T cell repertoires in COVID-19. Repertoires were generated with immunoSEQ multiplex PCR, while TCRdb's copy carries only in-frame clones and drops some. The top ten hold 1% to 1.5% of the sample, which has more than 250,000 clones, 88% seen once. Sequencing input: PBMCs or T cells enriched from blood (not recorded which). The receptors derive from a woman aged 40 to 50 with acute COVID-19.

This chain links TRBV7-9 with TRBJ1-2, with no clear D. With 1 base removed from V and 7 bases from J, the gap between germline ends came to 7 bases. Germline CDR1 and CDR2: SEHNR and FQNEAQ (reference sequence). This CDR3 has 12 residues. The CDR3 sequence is CASSLEATGYTF. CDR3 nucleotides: TGTGCCAGCAGCTTAGAAGCCACTGGCTACACCTTC.

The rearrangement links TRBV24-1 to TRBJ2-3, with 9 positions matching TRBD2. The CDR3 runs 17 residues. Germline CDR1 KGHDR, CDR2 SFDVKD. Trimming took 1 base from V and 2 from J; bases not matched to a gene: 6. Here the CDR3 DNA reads TGTGCCACCAGTGATTTTCGGGCGGGAGGGAACACAGATACGCAGTATTTT. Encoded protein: CATSDFRAGGNTDTQYF.

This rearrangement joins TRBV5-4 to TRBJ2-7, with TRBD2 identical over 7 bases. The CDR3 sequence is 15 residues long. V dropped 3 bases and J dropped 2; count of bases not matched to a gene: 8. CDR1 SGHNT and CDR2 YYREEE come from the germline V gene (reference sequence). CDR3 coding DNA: TGTGCCAGCAGCTCCATGTGGGGGGGAGCCTACGAGCAGTACTTC. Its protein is CASSSMWGGAYEQYF.

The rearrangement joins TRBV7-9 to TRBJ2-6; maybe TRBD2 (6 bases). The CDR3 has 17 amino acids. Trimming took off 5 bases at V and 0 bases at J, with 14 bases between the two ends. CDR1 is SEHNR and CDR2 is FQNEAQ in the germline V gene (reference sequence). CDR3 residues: CASSPAGPSSGANVLTF. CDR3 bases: TGTGCCAGCAGCCCAGCGGGCCCGAGCTCTGGGGCCAACGTCCTGACTTTC.

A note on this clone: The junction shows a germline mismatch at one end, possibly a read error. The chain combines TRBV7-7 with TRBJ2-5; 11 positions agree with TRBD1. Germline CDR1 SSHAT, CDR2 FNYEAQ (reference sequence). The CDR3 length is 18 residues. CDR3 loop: CASSLGPRGTGGTETQYF. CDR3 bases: TGTGCTAGCAGCTTAGGCCCGAGAGGGACAGGGGGAACAGAGACCCAGTACTTC.

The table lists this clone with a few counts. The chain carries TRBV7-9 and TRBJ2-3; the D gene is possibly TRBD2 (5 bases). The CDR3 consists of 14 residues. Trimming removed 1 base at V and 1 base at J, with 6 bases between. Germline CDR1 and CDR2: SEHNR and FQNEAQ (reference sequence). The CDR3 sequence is CASSLVGGTDTQYF. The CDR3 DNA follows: TGTGCCAGCAGCTTAGTGGGAGGCACAGATACGCAGTATTTT.

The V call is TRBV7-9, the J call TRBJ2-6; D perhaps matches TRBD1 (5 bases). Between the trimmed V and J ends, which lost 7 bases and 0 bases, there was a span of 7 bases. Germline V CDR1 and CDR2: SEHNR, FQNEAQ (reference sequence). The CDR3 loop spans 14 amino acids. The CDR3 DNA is TGTGCCAGCATCGACAGCTCTGGGGCCAACGTCCTGACTTTC. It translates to CASIDSSGANVLTF.

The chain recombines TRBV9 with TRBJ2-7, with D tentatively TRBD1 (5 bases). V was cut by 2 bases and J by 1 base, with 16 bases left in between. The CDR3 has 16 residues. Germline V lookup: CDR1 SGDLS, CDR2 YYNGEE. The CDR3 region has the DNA TGTGCCAGCAGCGTGGGTACGACACAGGAGTCCTACGAGCAGTACTTC. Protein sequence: CASSVGTTQESYEQYF.

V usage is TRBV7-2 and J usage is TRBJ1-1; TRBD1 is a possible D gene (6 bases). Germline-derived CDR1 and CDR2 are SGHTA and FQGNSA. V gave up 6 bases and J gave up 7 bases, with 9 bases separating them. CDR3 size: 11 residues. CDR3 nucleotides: TGTGCCAGCAGACAGGACAGTGAAGCTTTCTTT. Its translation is CASRQDSEAFF.

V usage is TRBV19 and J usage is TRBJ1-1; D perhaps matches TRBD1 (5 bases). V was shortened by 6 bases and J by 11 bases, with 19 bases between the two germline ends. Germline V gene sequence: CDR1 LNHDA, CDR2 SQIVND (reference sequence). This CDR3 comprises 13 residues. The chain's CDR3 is CASRRDLNRRAFF. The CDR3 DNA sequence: TGTGCCAGTAGGCGGGACCTCAACCGTAGGGCTTTCTTT.

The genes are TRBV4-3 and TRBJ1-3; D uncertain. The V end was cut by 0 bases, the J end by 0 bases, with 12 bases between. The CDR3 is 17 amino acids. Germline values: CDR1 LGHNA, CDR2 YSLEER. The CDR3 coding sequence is TGCGCCAGCAGCCAAGATTCCGGCCGGGGCTCTGGAAACACCATATATTTT. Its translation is CASSQDSGRGSGNTIYF.

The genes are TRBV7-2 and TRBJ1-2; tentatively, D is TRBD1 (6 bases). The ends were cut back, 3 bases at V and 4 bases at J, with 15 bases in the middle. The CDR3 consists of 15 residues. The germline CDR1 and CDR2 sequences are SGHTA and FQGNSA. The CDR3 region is CASSFNRDTIYGYTF. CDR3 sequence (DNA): TGTGCCAGCAGCTTTAACAGGGACACAATCTATGGCTACACCTTC.